What follows are 18 T cell receptor beta chains derived from one specimen sequenced in a study of blood T cell repertoires in COVID-19. Clones were read by immunoSEQ multiplex PCR, and TCRdb kept only the in-frame ones, dropping some. The sample shows some 250,000 clones, more than 75% of them seen only once. What was sequenced was peripheral blood. These receptor sequences come from a woman between 40 and 55 years old who had recovered from COVID-19.

This chain connects TRBV1 to TRBJ2-5; the table assigns TRBD2, which was not confirmed against the DNA. TRBV1 counts as a pseudogene. The length of the CDR3 is 17 residues. CDR3 residues: CTSSQGCREGGQETQYF. CDR3 in DNA: TGCACCAGCAGCCAAGGTTGTCGGGAGGGTGGCCAAGAGACCCAGTACTTC.

The chain links TRBV11-1 to TRBJ1-2, with D maybe TRBD1 (6 bases). The V and J ends lost 1 base and 5 bases respectively, with 14 bases between them. Looked up from germline, CDR1 is SGHAT and CDR2 is FQDESV (reference sequence). The CDR3 is made up of 15 amino acids. The DNA for the CDR3 is TGTGCCAGCAGCTTAGGATCAGGGGATTGGTATGGCTACACCTTC. Protein: CASSLGSGDWYGYTF.

This clone has just a few counts. CDR3: CASSLGTANYGYTF. The CDR3 DNA is TGTGCCAGCAGCTTAGGGACAGCTAACTATGGCTACACCTTC. The rearrangement joins TRBV7-8 to TRBJ1-2; the D gene is possibly TRBD1 (6 bases). This CDR3 is 14 amino acids long. CDR1 and CDR2 (germline): SGHVS, FQNEAQ. Trimming took 1 base from V and 0 from J, leaving 6 bases between them.

This chain connects TRBV2 to TRBJ2-7; 7 nucleotides match TRBD1. The V and J ends lost 2 bases and 2 bases, in that order; junction bases with no gene match: 9. Germline V lookup: CDR1 SNHLY, CDR2 FYNNEI. The CDR3 covers 16 residues. In nucleotides, the CDR3 is TGTGCCAGCAGTGAATTGGTGGGACAGTACCCCTACGAGCAGTACTTC. Residues: CASSELVGQYPYEQYF.

The rearrangement uses TRBV4-3 and TRBJ1-2; D may be TRBD1 (5 bases). The CDR3 loop spans 15 amino acids. Germline V gives CDR1 LGHNA, CDR2 YSLEER. V shed 3 bases and J shed 7 bases, with 18 bases lying between them. This chain's CDR3 is CASSQAPGVGSGYTF. CDR3 sequence (DNA): TGCGCCAGCAGCCAGGCCCCGGGGGTGGGCTCTGGCTACACCTTC.

The rearrangement joins TRBV10-1 to TRBJ2-7, with D perhaps TRBD2 (5 bases). Germline V gene lookup returns CDR1 WNHNN and CDR2 SYGVQD (reference sequence). The CDR3 runs 15 residues. Trimming took 7 bases from V and 3 from J, leaving 19 bases between them. The CDR3 reads CASIHYLASHYEQYV. The CDR3 bases are TGCGCCAGCATTCACTACTTAGCGAGCCACTACGAGCAGTACGTC.

The genes are TRBV20-1 and TRBJ2-1; maybe TRBD2 (6 bases). Germline V gene data show CDR1 as DFQATT and CDR2 as SNEGSKA (reference sequence). Trimming left V 3 bases short and J 9 bases short, with 18 bases between. CDR3 length equals 14 residues. The CDR3 is CSASGARVGGEQFF. CDR3 nucleotides: TGCAGTGCTAGTGGGGCCCGAGTCGGGGGTGAGCAGTTCTTC.

The chain employs TRBV27 and TRBJ2-7, with TRBD1 as a possible D gene (6 bases). The CDR3 sequence is 13 residues long. The germline V and J ends were trimmed by 4 bases and 6 bases, with 13 bases remaining between them. The germline gives CDR1 MNHEY, CDR2 SMNVEV (reference sequence). DNA for the CDR3: TGTGCCAGCAGTTCCCCGTGGGGGCTCGAGCAGTACTTC. Translated: CASSSPWGLEQYF.

The chain couples TRBV7-2 to TRBJ1-2, with TRBD1 identical over 7 bases. Germline trimming cut 5 bases from V and 4 bases from J; bases unmatched to any gene: 10. This CDR3 is built from 15 residues. CDR1 is SGHTA, CDR2 FQGNSA, per germline. This CDR3 reads CASSPGTAAFYGYTF. The CDR3 bases are TGTGCCAGCAGCCCCGGGACAGCGGCCTTCTATGGCTACACCTTC.

This clone was picked up one time. The chain has TRBV18 and TRBJ1-4; D remains unclear. The CDR3 has 13 amino acids. V was shortened by 4 bases and J by 4 bases, with 7 bases between the two germline ends. Germline V CDR1 and CDR2: KGHSH, LQKENI. As DNA, the CDR3 is TGTGCCAGCTCACACGGGAGTAATGAAAAACTGTTTTTT. This gives the protein CASSHGSNEKLFF.

This chain uses TRBV7-9 with TRBJ2-1, with 12 bases matching TRBD2. The CDR3 is 17 residues long. The V and J ends lost 5 bases and 0 bases, in that order; junction bases with no gene match: 5. Germline V gene sequence: CDR1 SEHNR, CDR2 FQNEAQ (reference sequence). The CDR3 region is CASSPRTSGASYNEQFF. As DNA, the CDR3 is TGTGCCAGCAGCCCTCGGACTAGCGGGGCCTCCTACAATGAGCAGTTCTTC.

The genes are TRBV12-3 or TRBV12-4 and TRBJ1-1; no clear D. With 6 bases removed from V and 4 bases from J, the gap between germline ends came to 9 bases. The CDR3 extends over 12 amino acids. CDR3 in DNA: TGTGCCAGCAGCCCCCGGGGCACTGAAGCTTTCTTT. Translation: CASSPRGTEAFF.

V is TRBV5-6 and J is TRBJ1-4; maybe TRBD1 (6 bases). Trimming left V 3 bases short and J 3 bases short, with 9 bases between. Germline V gene lookup returns CDR1 SGHDT and CDR2 YYEEEE. The CDR3 has 14 amino acids. This chain's CDR3 is CASSWGHPNEKLFF. The CDR3 bases are TGTGCCAGCAGCTGGGGACACCCTAATGAAAAACTGTTTTTT.

The gene calls are TRBV4-3 and TRBJ1-4; 8 bases are a match to TRBD1. V lost 1 base to trimming and J lost 0 bases; unmatched junction nucleotides: 4. CDR3 length equals 17 residues. Germline CDR1 LGHNA, CDR2 YSLEER. This CDR3 is CASSQGAGGSTNEKLFF. In DNA form, the CDR3 reads TGCGCCAGCAGCCAAGGTGCAGGGGGCTCAACTAATGAAAAACTGTTTTTT.

This chain connects TRBV30 to TRBJ1-2; D may be TRBD1 (5 bases). The CDR3 is 12 amino acids. Germline CDR1 GTSNPN, CDR2 SVGIG (reference sequence). Deletions cut 7 bases from V and 4 bases from J, with 13 bases between. The CDR3 loop is CALSRVPYGYTF. DNA for the CDR3: TGTGCCTTGAGCAGGGTACCCTATGGCTACACCTTC.

This clone was seen only once. V usage is TRBV2 and J usage is TRBJ2-7; the match to TRBD2 covers 11 bases. Germline V gives CDR1 SNHLY, CDR2 FYNNEI. The junction had 1 base not matched to a gene; V was cut back by 3 bases and J by 3 bases. This CDR3 is built from 14 residues. The CDR3 nucleotides read TGTGCCAGCAGTGAGCTAGCGGGAGGCTACGAGCAGTACGTC. Translation gives CASSELAGGYEQYV.

The chain couples TRBV10-3 to TRBJ1-2; 9 bases are shared with TRBD1. The ends lost 8 bases at V and 7 bases at J; junction bases unmatched: 8. Per germline, CDR1 ENHRY and CDR2 SYGVKD. The CDR3 has 13 residues. CDR3 bases: TGTGCCATCGCGGGGACAGGGCCGGGTGGCTACACCTTC. Its translation is CAIAGTGPGGYTF.

The rearrangement joins TRBV19 to TRBJ1-5; D not certain. The CDR3 runs 12 residues. Germline CDR1 reads LNHDA; CDR2 reads SQIVND (reference sequence). The V gene lost 1 base and the J gene lost 11 bases, with 9 bases spanning the gap. CDR3: CASSIGRQAQHF. Written as DNA, the CDR3 is TGTGCCAGTAGTATAGGCAGGCAGGCCCAGCATTTT. The entire variable domain, with the rest obtained from reference TRBV19 and TRBJ1-5, is as follows: DGGITQSPKYLFRKEGQNVTLSCEQNLNHDAMYWYRQDPGQGLRLIYYSQIVNDFQKGDIAEGYSVSREKKESFPLTVTSAQKNPTAFYLCASSIGRQAQHFGDGTRLSIL.